Only a few counts were recorded for the clone carrying this T cell receptor beta chain. The record originates from a study of radiotherapy plus CTLA-4 blockade in lung cancer. Study-level background: Of all patients, more than 15% responded objectively and approximately 31% showed disease control.

Trimming removed 3 bases from V and 1 base from J; junction bases left unmatched: 2. Germline values: CDR1 KGHSH, CDR2 LQKENI. The CDR3 runs 14 residues. Ipilimumab-mediated CTLA-4 blockade plus focal radiation was given to patients having chemo-refractory metastatic non-small-cell lung cancer. Some clones are missing from TCRdb's copy, which holds only in-frame ones; the method was immunoSEQ multiplex PCR. The profile shows tens of thousands of clones, roughly 77% of them singletons. The receptor comes from a human donor with non-small cell lung cancer who had a complete response to radiotherapy plus ipilimumab. The sample consisted of peripheral blood, taken from a patient treated with radiotherapy plus ipilimumab. The chain combines TRBV18 with TRBJ1-1, with 7 bases aligning to TRBD1. CDR3 DNA: TGTGCCAGCTCACCGACAGGGTGGAACACTGAAGCTTTCTTT. This translates into CASSPTGWNTEAFF.